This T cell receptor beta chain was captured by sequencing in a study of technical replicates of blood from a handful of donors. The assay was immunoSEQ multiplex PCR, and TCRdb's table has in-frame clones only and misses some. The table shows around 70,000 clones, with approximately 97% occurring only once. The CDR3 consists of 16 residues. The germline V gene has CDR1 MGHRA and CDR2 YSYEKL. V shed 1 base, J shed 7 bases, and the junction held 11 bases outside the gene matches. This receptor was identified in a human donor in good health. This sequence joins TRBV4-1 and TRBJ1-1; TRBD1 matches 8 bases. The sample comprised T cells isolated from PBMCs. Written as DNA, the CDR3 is TGCGCCAGCAGCCAAGGAGTGACAGGGGTGACTGGTGAAGCTTTCTTT. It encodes CASSQGVTGVTGEAFF.